This passage covers 15 T cell receptor beta chains from one sample sequenced in a study of shared clonotypes between healthy human individuals. This table comes from immunoSEQ multiplex PCR, and its TCRdb copy is limited to in-frame clones, with some not included. The sample yields approximately 2.3 million clones, 85% to 95% seen once. Input material: naive CD4+ T cells from PBMCs. Described subset: CD45RA+ positively selected. These receptors were collected from a man aged 18 to 29 in good health. Some clones in this sample may be carry-over from other donors' samples.

This rearrangement joins TRBV13 to TRBJ1-2; TRBD1 aligns across 10 bases. Germline CDR1 reads PRHDT; CDR2 reads FYEKMQ (reference sequence). The CDR3 has 16 amino acids. V trimming: 4 bases; J trimming: 4 bases; junction bases outside the gene matches: 9. The CDR3 loop reads CASSSVRDRGIYGYTF. DNA for the CDR3: TGTGCCAGCAGCTCCGTCCGGGACAGGGGAATCTATGGCTACACCTTC.

This chain connects TRBV7-6 to TRBJ2-7; 8 positions agree with TRBD1. V shed 3 bases and J 0 bases; nucleotides not matched to a gene: 4. The CDR3 extends over 15 amino acids. Germline V gene data show CDR1 as SGHVS and CDR2 as FNYEAQ. In nucleotides, the CDR3 is TGTGCCAGCAGCTTCGGACAGGGTGCCTCCTACGAGCAGTACTTC. Its translation: CASSFGQGASYEQYF.

The chain joins TRBV28 to TRBJ1-5, with a possible D match to TRBD1 (5 bases). CDR3 size: 16 residues. The V end lost 5 bases, the J end lost 9 bases, and 23 bases lay between the germline ends. From germline, CDR1 is MDHEN and CDR2 SYDVKM. CDR3 in amino acids: CASSPGTAKGRRPQHF. CDR3 bases: TGTGCCAGCAGTCCAGGGACGGCCAAAGGACGTCGGCCCCAGCATTTT.

The V call is TRBV11-3, the J call TRBJ2-1; D is unresolved. The CDR3 covers 12 residues. Between the trimmed V and J ends, which lost 1 base and 9 bases, there was a span of 7 bases. Germline lookup yields CDR1 SGHNT and CDR2 YENEEA. This chain's CDR3 is CASSLVGFEQFF. The CDR3 bases are TGTGCCAGCAGCTTAGTAGGGTTTGAGCAGTTCTTC.

The V call is TRBV6-5, the J call TRBJ2-7, with TRBD2 matching 7 bases. Germline V gene sequence: CDR1 MNHEY, CDR2 SVGAGI. V shed 4 bases and J 8 bases; nucleotides not matched to a gene: 14. This CDR3 comprises 15 residues. DNA for the CDR3: TGTGCCAGCAGTTTAGAACGGCGGGGGAGTGTGAAGCAGTACTTC. Translation gives CASSLERRGSVKQYF.

V gene TRBV28 combines with J gene TRBJ1-3, with a possible D match to TRBD1 (6 bases). Germline CDR1 is MDHEN and CDR2 is SYDVKM. Trimming cost V 4 bases and J 4 bases, with 14 bases left between them. CDR3 length: 15 amino acids. The CDR3 DNA is TGTGCCAGCAGTTCCCTCAGGACAGTAGGAAACACCATATATTTT. The encoded protein is CASSSLRTVGNTIYF.

This chain joins TRBV7-8 and TRBJ1-1, with 10 bases aligning to TRBD1. The V gene end was trimmed by 4 bases and the J gene end by 4 bases; junction bases not matched to a gene: 9. This CDR3 is built from 16 residues. CDR1 and CDR2 (germline): SGHVS, FQNEAQ. The CDR3, as DNA: TGTGCCAGCAGCTATAGTCCATGGACAGGGGGCACTGAAGCTTTCTTT. It translates to CASSYSPWTGGTEAFF.

This chain connects TRBV4-3 to TRBJ1-4; D possibly corresponds to TRBD1 (5 bases). The germline V gene encodes CDR1 LGHNA and CDR2 YSLEER. The CDR3 has 17 residues. Trimming took 0 bases from V and 3 from J, leaving 14 bases between them. Here the CDR3 reads CASSQEFDGRANEKLFF. CDR3 DNA sequence: TGCGCCAGCAGCCAAGAATTCGACGGCAGGGCTAATGAAAAACTGTTTTTT.

The chain couples TRBV5-4 to TRBJ1-2; TRBD1 is a possible D gene (5 bases). The ends were cut back, 0 bases at V and 1 base at J, with 7 bases in the middle. CDR3 size: 14 residues. Germline loops: CDR1 SGHNT, CDR2 YYREEE (reference sequence). CDR3 nucleotide sequence: TGTGCCAGCAGCTTGGGGGACGGTAACTATGGCTACACCTTC. Translating it yields CASSLGDGNYGYTF.

V and J are TRBV6-6 and TRBJ1-3; no definite D call. Trimming left V 6 bases short and J 0 bases short, with 6 bases between. Germline V gene sequence: CDR1 MNHNY, CDR2 SVGAGI (reference sequence). This CDR3 has 13 residues. The CDR3 DNA follows: TGTGCCAGCAGGGGTGGCTCTGGAAACACCATATATTTT. It translates to CASRGGSGNTIYF.

Only one count was recorded for this clone. The CDR3 nucleotides read TGTGCCAGCAGTGAGTTGGGGACTAGCGGGAGTACAGATACGCAGTATTTT. The encoded protein is CASSELGTSGSTDTQYF. V is TRBV25-1 and J is TRBJ2-3; 14 bases line up with TRBD2. With V trimmed by 3 bases and J by 3 bases, 5 bases remained unmatched. The germline V gene encodes CDR1 MGHDK and CDR2 SYGVNS. CDR3 length: 17 amino acids.

V and J are TRBV5-6 and TRBJ2-7; D may be TRBD1 or TRBD2 (5 bases each). This CDR3 contains 14 residues. Germline V gives CDR1 SGHDT, CDR2 YYEEEE. Trimming left V 5 bases short and J 4 bases short, with 16 bases between. The CDR3 nucleotides are TGTGCCAGCAGGAGAGGGGTTACGGGGTACGAGCAGTACTTC. Its protein product is CASRRGVTGYEQYF.

The chain recombines TRBV12-1 with TRBJ1-5. TRBV12-1 is deemed a pseudogene. The CDR3 length is 14 residues. CDR3 region: CASRAGRSNQPQHF. CDR3 sequence (DNA): TGTGCCAGCAGGGCCGGACGGTCAAATCAGCCCCAGCATTTT.

The CDR3 nucleotides read TGTGCCAGCAGCTTAGGTGCTAGCGGGAGCGCAGATACGCAGTATTTT. Protein: CASSLGASGSADTQYF. The chain uses TRBV11-3 and TRBJ2-3; 10 bases line up with TRBD2. This CDR3 region has 16 residues. Germline V CDR1 and CDR2: SGHNT, YENEEA. Losses at the gene ends were 1 base for V and 4 bases for J; bases not matched to a gene: 5.

The chain combines TRBV20-1 with TRBJ1-2; D not resolved. Trimming cost V 2 bases and J 8 bases, with 9 bases left between them. Germline V gene data show CDR1 as DFQATT and CDR2 as SNEGSKA (reference sequence). CDR3 length: 11 amino acids. The DNA for the CDR3 is TGCAGTGCTAGATGGGATCTCGGCTACACCTTC. It yields the protein CSARWDLGYTF.